This T cell receptor (beta chain) was captured by sequencing in a study of vaccination and CD4 T cells after COVID-19. About the research overall: Convalescent participants consisted of six males and four females, two being Hispanic. Participants were administered two doses of either the BNT162b2 or the mRNA-1273 vaccine. The cells in question were stimulated using overlapping spike peptides derived from SARS-CoV-2, HCoV-NL63, HCoV-OC43 and HCoV-229E.

The Oncomine TCR Beta short-read assay sequenced DNA from cultured CD4+ T cells. The authors extracted genomic DNA from cultured CD4+ T cells. One entry per CDR3 protein results from TCRdb running MiXCR on the PCR reads. The sample has fewer than 20,000 distinct CDR3 sequences; nearly 55% are singletons. The CDR3 consists of 13 residues. The V and J ends lost 4 bases and 9 bases, in that order; junction bases with no gene match: 6. Germline V gives CDR1 SGHTA, CDR2 FQGNSA. This clonotype showed up just a few times. The antigen is not known. Treatment meaning: approximately 9-day PBMC culture with coronavirus spike peptide pools or control peptides (ViraFEST assay).

The sequence was obtained from a human donor who had recovered from COVID-19. J is TRBJ2-5 and V is TRBV7-2; TRBD1 agrees at 9 bases. The sample in question was CD4+ T cells from blood, cultured in vitro, obtained before SARS-CoV-2 vaccination. CDR3 residues: CASSYDRGEAQYF. DNA of the CDR3: TGTGCCAGCAGCTACGACAGGGGGGAGGCCCAGTACTTC.